Below, 18 T cell receptor beta chains from the same sample are listed, as sequenced in a study of identical twins. Each CDR3 protein gets one entry after TCRdb re-called the 5' RACE reads with MiXCR. Of approximately 500,000 distinct CDR3 sequences detected, approximately 25% appear once; the ten largest clones hold roughly 2.8%. The sample was also linked to a second study, of T cells expressing NK-cell markers.

The source material was CD4+ T cells sorted from blood. The origin of the receptors is a woman between 18 and 30 years old in good health.

This clonotype has a handful of counts. The chain links TRBV20-1 to TRBJ2-7, with D unclear. CDR3 length: 11 residues. With 5 bases removed from V and 0 bases from J, the gap between germline ends came to 5 bases. The germline V gene encodes CDR1 DFQATT and CDR2 SNEGSKA (reference sequence). The CDR3: CSAALSYEQYF. In nucleotides, the CDR3 is TGCAGTGCTGCCCTCTCCTACGAGCAGTACTTC.

This chain joins TRBV20-1 and TRBJ2-2, with D unclear. Trimming left V 5 bases short and J 8 bases short, with 18 bases between. From germline, CDR1 is DFQATT and CDR2 SNEGSKA (reference sequence). This CDR3 spans 14 amino acids. The CDR3 loop is CSAPRHEPGGELFF. CDR3 coding DNA: TGCAGTGCTCCTAGACACGAACCTGGGGGGGAGCTGTTTTTT.

This clonotype was detected ten times or more. CDR3 DNA: TGCGCCAGCAGCTTGGAGGACAATGAGCAGTTCTTC. Translation: CASSLEDNEQFF. The rearrangement links TRBV5-1 to TRBJ2-1, with no clear D. The CDR3 loop spans 12 amino acids. V lost 0 bases, J lost 5 bases, and 3 bases lay in between. CDR1 and CDR2 from the germline V gene are SGHRS and YFSETQ.

This clonotype appeared many times. This chain connects TRBV29-1 to TRBJ2-2; 9 bases map to TRBD2. V shed 2 bases and J 6 bases; nucleotides not matched to a gene: 13. The CDR3 sequence is 17 residues long. Germline V gene data show CDR1 as SQVTM and CDR2 as ANQGSEA. The CDR3 DNA reads TGCAGCGTTGAAATACTAGCGGGCCCCGACCCCCCCGGGGAGCTGTTTTTT. Its translation: CSVEILAGPDPPGELFF.

This clonotype was counted only a few times. V usage is TRBV19 and J usage is TRBJ2-1; TRBD2 might be the D (5 bases). With 2 bases removed from V and 4 bases from J, the gap between germline ends came to 12 bases. This CDR3 spans 15 amino acids. The V gene's germline CDR1 is LNHDA and CDR2 SQIVND (reference sequence). CDR3 in amino acids: CASSIRPPGYNEQFF. In nucleotides, the CDR3 is TGTGCCAGTAGTATACGTCCTCCGGGATACAATGAGCAGTTCTTC.

This clonotype has only a few counts. This rearrangement joins TRBV20-1 to TRBJ2-7; 7 bases map to TRBD1. V was pared by 6 bases and J by 1 base, with 12 bases of the junction left unmatched. Germline V lookup: CDR1 DFQATT, CDR2 SNEGSKA (reference sequence). CDR3 length: 15 residues. CDR3 nucleotide sequence: TGCAGTGCCGCCCAGCGGACAGGTCTTTCCTACGAGCAGTACTTC. The encoded protein is CSAAQRTGLSYEQYF.

The chain employs TRBV20-1 and TRBJ2-1; 8 bases are a match to TRBD2. J was trimmed by 5 bases and V by 0 bases; bases with no gene match: 9. Germline values: CDR1 DFQATT, CDR2 SNEGSKA (reference sequence). The CDR3 is 16 residues long. CDR3 sequence: CSARDSGGGFNNEQFF. The DNA of the CDR3 is TGCAGTGCTAGAGATTCAGGCGGGGGGTTCAACAATGAGCAGTTCTTC.

This chain links TRBV20-1 with TRBJ1-1; 9 bases agree with TRBD1. The V segment lost 3 bases and the J segment 1 base; nucleotides outside the gene matches: 3. The CDR3 is 14 residues long. The germline gives CDR1 DFQATT, CDR2 SNEGSKA (reference sequence). The CDR3 protein is CSARPGQGNTEAFF. CDR3 DNA: TGCAGTGCTAGGCCGGGACAGGGGAACACTGAAGCTTTCTTT.

This clonotype was seen a handful of times. The DNA for the CDR3 is TGCGCCAGCAACGATCCGGGAGGCTCCTACGAGCAGTACTTC. Translating gives CASNDPGGSYEQYF. The rearrangement uses TRBV5-1 and TRBJ2-7, with 7 nucleotides matching TRBD2. The V gene end was trimmed by 6 bases and the J gene end by 0 bases; junction bases not matched to a gene: 6. The CDR3 extends over 14 amino acids. CDR1 and CDR2 from the germline V gene are SGHRS and YFSETQ. Full variable domain (remainder filled in from reference TRBV5-1 and TRBJ2-7): KAGVTQTPRYLIKTRGQQVTLSCSPISGHRSVSWYQQTPGQGLQFLFEYFSETQRNKGNFPGRFSGRQFSNSRSEMNVSTLELGDSALYLCASNDPGGSYEQYFGPGTRLTVT.

This clonotype was seen a handful of times. The chain joins TRBV7-9 to TRBJ2-1, with D perhaps TRBD1 or TRBD2 (6 bases each). Per germline, CDR1 SEHNR and CDR2 FQNEAQ (reference sequence). This CDR3 comprises 16 residues. Trimming left V 4 bases short and J 4 bases short, with 17 bases between. CDR3 coding DNA: TGTGCCAGCAGCTACCGGGGGACAAGCCGTTACAATGAGCAGTTCTTC. Encoded protein: CASSYRGTSRYNEQFF.

There are a few counts of this clonotype. CDR3 sequence: CATPLPDGSFF. CDR3 DNA: TGTGCCACCCCTCTGCCGGACGGATCTTTCTTT. This chain connects TRBV24-1 to TRBJ1-1; D remains unclear. The CDR3 length is 11 residues. The V end was cut by 9 bases, the J end by 12 bases, with 16 bases between. Germline V gene lookup returns CDR1 KGHDR and CDR2 SFDVKD.

The CDR3 DNA sequence: TGTGCCAGCAGCTTGGAGGGACCACGGAGCCACTATGGCTACACCTTC. It codes for CASSLEGPRSHYGYTF. The gene calls are TRBV5-4 and TRBJ1-2, with a possible D match to TRBD1 (5 bases). Germline lookup yields CDR1 SGHNT and CDR2 YYREEE (reference sequence). Deletions cut 0 bases from V and 3 bases from J, with 15 bases between. The CDR3 extends over 16 amino acids.

CDR3 protein: CSAGGRDRGYTF. CDR3 in DNA: TGCAGCGCCGGGGGCAGGGACAGGGGCTACACCTTC. The chain combines TRBV29-1 with TRBJ1-2; the match to TRBD1 covers 8 bases. V lost 7 bases and J lost 8; bases outside the gene matches: 9. This CDR3 contains 12 residues. The V gene's germline CDR1 is SQVTM and CDR2 ANQGSEA.

V gene TRBV20-1 combines with J gene TRBJ2-7; the match to TRBD1 covers 8 bases. Germline CDR1 DFQATT, CDR2 SNEGSKA (reference sequence). The CDR3 extends over 13 amino acids. V gave up 5 bases and J gave up 9 bases; unmatched junction bases: 12. The CDR3 loop is CSAPPPGGKGQYF. In nucleotides, the CDR3 is TGCAGTGCTCCACCCCCAGGGGGCAAAGGGCAGTACTTC.

This rearrangement joins TRBV9 to TRBJ2-5, with TRBD2 matching 8 bases. Germline CDR1 and CDR2: SGDLS and YYNGEE. The CDR3 has 14 amino acids. With V trimmed by 0 bases and J by 4 bases, 2 bases remained unmatched. In DNA form, the CDR3 reads TGTGCCAGCAGCGTAGGACTAGCGAGAGAGACCCAGTACTTC. Protein product: CASSVGLARETQYF.

This clonotype showed up just a few times. The J gene is TRBJ2-7, the V gene TRBV3-1, with 7 bases identical to TRBD1. This CDR3 is built from 12 residues. J lost 6 bases, V lost 7 bases, and 6 bases had no gene match. Germline loops: CDR1 LGHDT, CDR2 YNNKEL (reference sequence). Here the CDR3 reads CASNNRGSEQYF. CDR3 nucleotide sequence: TGTGCCAGCAATAACAGGGGTAGCGAGCAGTACTTC.

V and J are TRBV6-5 and TRBJ2-3; D might be TRBD1 (5 bases). V lost 0 bases to trimming and J lost 6 bases, with 7 bases between them. The germline V gene has CDR1 MNHEY and CDR2 SVGAGI. The CDR3 runs to 13 residues. CDR3 in amino acids: CASSYSGLDTQYF. The CDR3 region has the DNA TGTGCCAGCAGTTACTCGGGGCTGGATACGCAGTATTTT.

This chain joins TRBV20-1 and TRBJ2-3, with 8 bases fitting TRBD2. Germline assignment: CDR1 DFQATT and CDR2 SNEGSKA (reference sequence). V dropped 4 bases and J dropped 4; count of bases not matched to a gene: 10. This CDR3 comprises 15 residues. The CDR3 region is CSAIDWLAGSDTQYF. CDR3 sequence (DNA): TGCAGTGCTATTGATTGGTTAGCGGGGTCAGATACGCAGTATTTT.